This record concerns one TCR beta chain sequence. Using immunoSEQ multiplex PCR, the repertoire was profiled, and TCRdb retains in-frame clones only, with some absent. In the table there are 1.5 million to 2.5 million clones, less than 95% of which are singletons. These data are taken from a study of shared clonotypes between healthy human individuals. The CDR3 is 16 residues long. Germline assignment: CDR1 MNHEY and CDR2 SVGAGI. Trimming took 1 base from V and 1 from J, leaving 13 bases between them. Terminally differentiated effector memory CD45RA+ cells were excluded by CCR7 positive selection of CD45RO-negative cells.

The genes are TRBV6-5 and TRBJ2-5; D unresolved. Specimen: naive CD8+ T cells sorted from blood. The TCR was taken from a man between 18 and 29 years old in good health. In DNA form, the CDR3 reads TGTGCCAGCAGTTACTACGGTTCGCAGCTCCAAGAGACCCAGTACTTC. Its translation: CASSYYGSQLQETQYF.